The 18 T cell receptor beta chains given below trace back to one sample, sequenced in a study of shared clonotypes between healthy human individuals. Method: immunoSEQ multiplex PCR; TCRdb's copy keeps in-frame clones and lacks some. Of millions of clones in the sample, around 96% are singletons; the top ten hold 0.85% to 1.3%. Terminally differentiated effector memory CD45RA+ cells were excluded by CCR7 positive selection of CD45RO-negative cells. Sequencing input: naive CD8+ T cells sorted from blood. These receptor sequences come from a man aged 18 to 29 in good health.

This clone has just a few counts. The CDR3 loop is CASSEGSGELFF. DNA for the CDR3: TGTGCCAGCAGCGAGGGATCCGGGGAGCTGTTTTTT. This rearrangement joins TRBV9 to TRBJ2-2; D gene unclear. The CDR3 contains 12 residues. Germline V lookup: CDR1 SGDLS, CDR2 YYNGEE. V was pared by 3 bases and J by 6 bases, with 6 bases between. The full variable domain, completed using reference TRBV9 and TRBJ2-2, is DSGVTQTPKHLITATGQRVTLRCSPRSGDLSVYWYQQSLDQGLQFLIQYYNGEERAKGNILERFSAQQFPDLHSELNLSSLELGDSALYFCASSEGSGELFFGEGSRLTVL.

V is TRBV6-1 and J is TRBJ1-4; 9 bases align to TRBD1. Trimming at V came to 0 bases and at J to 6 bases, leaving 2 bases not matched to a gene. Looked up from germline, CDR1 is MNHNS and CDR2 is SASEGT. CDR3 length equals 15 residues. The CDR3 sequence: CASSEAWDRDEKLFF. The CDR3 nucleotides read TGTGCCAGCAGTGAAGCGTGGGACAGGGATGAAAAACTGTTTTTT.

V gene TRBV19 combines with J gene TRBJ2-7, with D possibly being TRBD1 (6 bases). This CDR3 has 13 amino acids. Per the germline V gene, CDR1 is LNHDA and CDR2 is SQIVND (reference sequence). Trimming took 0 bases from V and 6 from J, leaving 9 bases between them. The CDR3: CASSIETGSEQYF. The CDR3 DNA is TGTGCCAGTAGTATAGAGACAGGCAGCGAGCAGTACTTC.

V gene TRBV27 combines with J gene TRBJ2-5; D unclear. The J call is in doubt because the DNA end fits TRBJ2-7 better. The CDR3 runs to 12 residues. Germline CDR1 reads MNHEY; CDR2 reads SMNVEV (reference sequence). CDR3 sequence (DNA): TGTGCCAGCAGTTTATTAGGCGGCGAGCAGTACTTC. Its protein product is CASSLLGGEQYF.

The chain combines TRBV28 with TRBJ2-7; weak D call: TRBD1 (6 bases). The CDR3 has 13 amino acids. V was shortened by 5 bases and J by 6 bases, with 14 bases between the two germline ends. Germline V gene lookup returns CDR1 MDHEN and CDR2 SYDVKM. The CDR3 bases are TGTGCCAGCAGTCCTTCAGGGGAATCCGAGCAGTACTTC. It translates to CASSPSGESEQYF. The full variable domain, with the rest looked up from reference TRBV28 and TRBJ2-7, is DVKVTQSSRYLVKRTGEKVFLECVQDMDHENMFWYRQDPGLGLRLIYFSYDVKMKEKGDIPEGYSVSREKKERFSLILESASTNQTSMYLCASSPSGESEQYFGPGTRLTVT.

The chain uses TRBV10-2 and TRBJ2-7; no firm D call. Trimming took off 4 bases at V and 4 bases at J, with 14 bases between the two ends. CDR1 WSHSY and CDR2 SAAADI come from the germline V gene. The CDR3 runs 14 residues. The CDR3 loop is CASSVEALTYEQYF. DNA of the CDR3: TGCGCCAGCAGTGTGGAAGCGCTGACTTACGAGCAGTACTTC.

The chain employs TRBV29-1 and TRBJ1-2, with D maybe TRBD1 (5 bases). V lost 6 bases, J lost 3 bases, and 11 bases lay in between. The CDR3 covers 12 residues. Germline V gives CDR1 SQVTM, CDR2 ANQGSEA. Here the CDR3 DNA reads TGCAGCGTACGTCGGGGGGACTATGGCTACACCTTC. Translation: CSVRRGDYGYTF.

This chain links TRBV14 with TRBJ2-5; TRBD1 is a possible D gene (6 bases). The CDR3 has 16 residues. V lost 4 bases, J lost 5 bases, and 20 bases lay in between. The germline V gene encodes CDR1 SGHDN and CDR2 FVKESK. The CDR3: CASSPDWDTGKETQYF. For the CDR3, the DNA is TGTGCCAGCAGCCCGGACTGGGACACGGGGAAGGAGACCCAGTACTTC.

V gene TRBV2 combines with J gene TRBJ2-7; TRBD1 matches 9 bases. CDR3 length: 17 amino acids. Germline CDR1 SNHLY, CDR2 FYNNEI. Trimming took 6 bases from V and 7 from J; bases not matched to a gene: 19. The CDR3, as DNA: TGTGCCAGCAGCAGGGACAGGGCCACTGGTGGGGGGTTTGAGCAGTACTTC. This codes for CASSRDRATGGGFEQYF.

This chain links TRBV9 with TRBJ2-1; D is uncertain. The CDR3 covers 15 residues. CDR1 and CDR2 (germline): SGDLS, YYNGEE. Trimming removed 0 bases from V and 1 base from J, with 8 bases in between. The CDR3 DNA is TGTGCCAGCAGCGTAGGTGCGGATTCCTACAATGAGCAGTTCTTC. It codes for CASSVGADSYNEQFF.

Turning to this clone: The sample has other DNA sequences that encode this CDR3 too. The chain has TRBV7-9 and TRBJ2-1; 9 bases agree with TRBD2. Germline trimming cut 5 bases from V and 1 base from J; bases unmatched to any gene: 6. Germline values: CDR1 SEHNR, CDR2 FQNEAQ (reference sequence). This CDR3 spans 16 amino acids. DNA of the CDR3: TGTGCCAGCAGCCCAAGAGCGGGGGGATCCTACAATGAGCAGTTCTTC. Translation: CASSPRAGGSYNEQFF.

The chain recombines TRBV13 with TRBJ1-5; 9 positions agree with TRBD1. The junction had 5 bases not matched to a gene; V was cut back by 1 base and J by 7 bases. Germline V lookup: CDR1 PRHDT, CDR2 FYEKMQ (reference sequence). CDR3 length equals 15 residues. The CDR3 sequence: CASSLAGQGIQPQHF. Here the CDR3 DNA reads TGTGCCAGCAGCTTAGCGGGACAGGGAATCCAGCCCCAGCATTTT.

J is TRBJ1-2 and V is TRBV5-6, with TRBD1 matching over 7 bases. Trimming removed 1 base from V and 4 bases from J; junction bases left unmatched: 7. Germline V CDR1 and CDR2: SGHDT, YYEEEE. This CDR3 contains 15 residues. In DNA, the CDR3 is TGTGCCAGCAGCTTGCCCGGGACAGTCAGCTATGGCTACACCTTC. The encoded protein is CASSLPGTVSYGYTF.

The J gene is TRBJ2-1, the V gene TRBV10-3; a weak D match, TRBD1 (5 bases). Looked up from germline, CDR1 is ENHRY and CDR2 is SYGVKD. CDR3 length: 14 amino acids. V lost 3 bases, J lost 2 bases, and 8 bases lay in between. The CDR3 here is CAISDEDTYNEQFF. Written as DNA, the CDR3 is TGTGCCATCAGTGACGAGGACACCTACAATGAGCAGTTCTTC.

A remark on this clone: The same CDR3 also results from other DNA sequences found in this sample. The J gene is TRBJ2-7, the V gene TRBV11-2, with D unresolved. The CDR3 has 13 amino acids. V lost 1 base to trimming and J lost 2 bases, with 6 bases between them. CDR1 and CDR2 from the germline V gene are SGHAT and FQNNGV. The chain's CDR3 is CASSLVRTYEQYF. The CDR3 coding sequence is TGTGCCAGCAGCTTAGTTAGGACCTACGAGCAGTACTTC.

This chain connects TRBV5-6 to TRBJ2-7; 9 bases align to TRBD1. The germline CDR1 and CDR2 sequences are SGHDT and YYEEEE. The CDR3 extends over 14 amino acids. V was pared by 7 bases and J by 3 bases, with 8 bases of the junction left unmatched. The CDR3 here is CASGYPGQGYEQYF. The CDR3 DNA is TGTGCCAGCGGATACCCGGGACAGGGCTACGAGCAGTACTTC.

The chain has TRBV6-6 and TRBJ1-3, with 9 bases lining up with TRBD1. The CDR3 runs to 16 residues. Germline CDR1 reads MNHNY; CDR2 reads SVGAGI (reference sequence). The V segment lost 6 bases and the J segment 1 base; nucleotides outside the gene matches: 7. DNA of the CDR3: TGTGCCAGCAGCTTCCCGGACAGGGGTTCTGGAAACACCATATATTTT. Translation: CASSFPDRGSGNTIYF.

The CDR3: CASSFQGQGFHTEAFF. In nucleotides, the CDR3 is TGTGCCAGCAGCTTTCAGGGACAGGGTTTTCACACTGAAGCTTTCTTT. The V call is TRBV5-6, the J call TRBJ1-1; TRBD1 aligns across 9 bases. After removal of 2 bases from V and 3 bases from J, the junction contained 8 bases not matched to a gene. This CDR3 is 16 amino acids long. Germline V lookup: CDR1 SGHDT, CDR2 YYEEEE.